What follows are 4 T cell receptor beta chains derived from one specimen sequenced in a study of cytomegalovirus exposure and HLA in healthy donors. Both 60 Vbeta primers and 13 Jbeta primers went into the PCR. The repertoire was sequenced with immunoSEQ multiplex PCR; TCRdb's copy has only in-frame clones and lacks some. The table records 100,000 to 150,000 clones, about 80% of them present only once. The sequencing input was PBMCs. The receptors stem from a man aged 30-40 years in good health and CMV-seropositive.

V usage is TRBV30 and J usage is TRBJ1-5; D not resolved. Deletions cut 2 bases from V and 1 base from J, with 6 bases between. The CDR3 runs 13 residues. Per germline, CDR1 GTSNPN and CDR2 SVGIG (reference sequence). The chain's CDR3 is CAWSPGSNQPQHF. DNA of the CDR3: TGTGCCTGGAGTCCCGGGAGCAATCAGCCCCAGCATTTT.

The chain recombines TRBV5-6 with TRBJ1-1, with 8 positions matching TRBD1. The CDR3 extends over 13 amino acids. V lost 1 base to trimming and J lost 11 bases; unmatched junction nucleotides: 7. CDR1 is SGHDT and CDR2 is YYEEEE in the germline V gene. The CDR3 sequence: CASSLRTGIRAFF. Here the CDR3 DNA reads TGTGCCAGCAGCTTGAGGACAGGGATCCGCGCTTTCTTT.

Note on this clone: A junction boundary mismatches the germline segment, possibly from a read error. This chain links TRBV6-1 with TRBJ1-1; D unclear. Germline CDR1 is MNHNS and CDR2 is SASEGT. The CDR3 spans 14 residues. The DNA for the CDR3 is TGTGCCAGCTGGTTTGCGGGAGGGAACGCTGAAGCTTTCTTT. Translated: CASWFAGGNAEAFF.

CDR3 nucleotides: TGCGCCAGCAGTGGGGACAGCTCCTACGAGCAGTACTTC. It translates to CASSGDSSYEQYF. This chain connects TRBV10-2 to TRBJ2-7; the match to TRBD1 covers 7 bases. Germline V CDR1 and CDR2: WSHSY, SAAADI. CDR3 length: 13 amino acids. J gave up 0 bases and V 4 bases, and 0 bases lay outside the gene matches.